Following are 26 T cell receptor beta chains from one sample sequenced in a study of blood T cell repertoires in COVID-19. Data came from immunoSEQ multiplex PCR; TCRdb stores just in-frame clones and leaves some out. Among tens of thousands of clones listed, 85% were seen once. The source material was peripheral blood. These receptors all stem from a human donor in a cohort sampled during active COVID-19.

This clone has a single count. In the same sample, other DNA sequences code for this CDR3. The chain has TRBV28 and TRBJ1-4, with TRBD1 identical over 8 bases. Unmatched junction bases numbered 2, after V lost 6 bases and J lost 8 bases. There are 12 residues in the CDR3. Looked up from germline, CDR1 is MDHEN and CDR2 is SYDVKM. The CDR3 DNA sequence: TGTGCCAGCAGCCGGACAGGGGAAAAACTGTTTTTT. Its translation: CASSRTGEKLFF.

The rearrangement uses TRBV18 and TRBJ2-7, with 9 bases lining up with TRBD2. The CDR3 sequence is 15 residues long. Germline lookup yields CDR1 KGHSH and CDR2 LQKENI. The V gene end was trimmed by 0 bases and the J gene end by 7 bases; junction bases not matched to a gene: 7. The CDR3 bases are TGTGCCAGCTCACCACCTAGCGGGAGAAAGGGTGAGCAGTACTTC. Encoded protein: CASSPPSGRKGEQYF.

The V gene is TRBV7-2, the J gene TRBJ2-1; TRBD2 matches 7 bases. The CDR3 runs to 18 residues. Per the germline V gene, CDR1 is SGHTA and CDR2 is FQGNSA. After removal of 6 bases from V and 3 bases from J, the junction contained 17 bases not matched to a gene. CDR3 protein: CASSHRPTLAEFYNEQFF. CDR3 nucleotides: TGTGCCAGCAGTCATAGACCCACCCTAGCGGAGTTCTACAATGAGCAGTTCTTC.

This clone was counted once. The chain links TRBV5-1 to TRBJ2-1, with TRBD1 as a possible D gene (6 bases). This CDR3 region has 16 residues. Trimming shortened V by 4 bases and J by 0 bases, and 14 bases separated the two germline ends. Per germline, CDR1 SGHRS and CDR2 YFSETQ. As DNA, the CDR3 is TGCGCCAGCAGCCTAGGACAGCTTAGCTCCTACAATGAGCAGTTCTTC. Protein product: CASSLGQLSSYNEQFF.

In this sample, this clone turned up once. The chain combines TRBV16 with TRBJ2-7, with 10 bases that match TRBD1. Trimming at V came to 4 bases and at J to 3 bases, leaving 3 bases not matched to a gene. The germline V gene has CDR1 KGHSY and CDR2 FQNENV. There are 14 residues in the CDR3. The chain's CDR3 is CASSRRDRGYEQYF. CDR3 DNA: TGTGCCAGCAGCCGCCGGGACAGGGGCTACGAGCAGTACTTC.

The CDR3 nucleotides read TGTGCCAGCAGGCGGGGTAGCGGGAACTACAATGAGCAGTTCTTC. This sequence encodes CASRRGSGNYNEQFF. The chain has TRBV27 and TRBJ2-1; 8 bases agree with TRBD2. Germline lookup yields CDR1 MNHEY and CDR2 SMNVEV (reference sequence). This CDR3 is 15 amino acids long. The ends lost 6 bases at V and 3 bases at J; junction bases unmatched: 7.

V and J are TRBV28 and TRBJ1-2, with TRBD1 as a possible D gene (5 bases). The germline V gene has CDR1 MDHEN and CDR2 SYDVKM. This CDR3 comprises 12 residues. Trimming left V 3 bases short and J 5 bases short, with 7 bases between. The chain's CDR3 is CASSLAGYGYTF. DNA of the CDR3: TGTGCCAGCAGTTTGGCAGGGTATGGCTACACCTTC.

The chain employs TRBV7-2 and TRBJ2-5, with 8 nucleotides matching TRBD2. Trimming at V came to 3 bases and at J to 5 bases, leaving 8 bases not matched to a gene. This CDR3 contains 15 residues. Germline V gene data show CDR1 as SGHTA and CDR2 as FQGNSA. The CDR3 loop reads CASSLTGGHLETQYF. Written as DNA, the CDR3 is TGTGCCAGCAGCTTGACGGGGGGGCATTTGGAGACCCAGTACTTC.

A single count supports this clone. This rearrangement joins TRBV19 to TRBJ1-5; 8 nucleotides align to TRBD1. Unmatched junction bases numbered 4, after V lost 8 bases and J lost 4 bases. The CDR3 has 13 amino acids. Germline assignment: CDR1 LNHDA and CDR2 SQIVND (reference sequence). The CDR3, as DNA: TGTGCCAGTCGGGACAGGATAAATCAGCCCCAGCATTTT. Protein: CASRDRINQPQHF.

The chain employs TRBV18 and TRBJ2-7, with 12 nucleotides matching TRBD2. The CDR3 loop spans 14 amino acids. Per the germline V gene, CDR1 is KGHSH and CDR2 is LQKENI. Unmatched junction bases numbered 1, after V lost 3 bases and J lost 4 bases. This chain's CDR3 is CASSPTSGRYEQYF. As DNA, the CDR3 is TGTGCCAGCTCACCGACTAGCGGGAGATACGAGCAGTACTTC.

This chain uses TRBV6-5 with TRBJ2-7, with TRBD2 identical over 7 bases. Per the germline V gene, CDR1 is MNHEY and CDR2 is SVGAGI. The CDR3 has 14 residues. J was trimmed by 5 bases and V by 5 bases; bases with no gene match: 9. The CDR3 spells CASSTLGEGHEQYF. The CDR3 DNA reads TGTGCCAGCAGTACCCTGGGGGAGGGGCACGAGCAGTACTTC.

This rearrangement joins TRBV3-1 (or the pseudogene TRBV3-2) to TRBJ2-1; 7 nucleotides agree with TRBD2. Unmatched junction bases numbered 8, after V lost 3 bases and J lost 6 bases. The CDR3 has 15 amino acids. Germline V gene data show CDR1 as LGHDT and CDR2 as YNNKEL (reference sequence). The DNA for the CDR3 is TGTGCCAGCAGCCAGATCCGAAGCGGGGCCAATGAGCAGTTCTTC. It codes for CASSQIRSGANEQFF.

The chain links TRBV10-1 to TRBJ1-6, with a weak D call TRBD1 (6 bases). Germline CDR1 reads WNHNN; CDR2 reads SYGVQD (reference sequence). Trimming left V 4 bases short and J 7 bases short, with 8 bases between. This CDR3 spans 13 amino acids. In DNA, the CDR3 is TGCGCCAGCAGTGGAACAGGGAATTCACCCCTCCACTTT. Protein product: CASSGTGNSPLHF.

This clone was observed a handful of times. The chain combines TRBV3-1 (or the pseudogene TRBV3-2) with TRBJ2-5; the D gene is possibly TRBD2 (5 bases). The CDR3 is 14 residues long. V lost 3 bases and J 0 bases, leaving 8 bases between the germline ends. Germline V gives CDR1 LGHDT, CDR2 YNNKEL (reference sequence). The CDR3 region is CASSQRRDQETQYF. The CDR3 region has the DNA TGTGCCAGCAGCCAGAGGCGGGACCAAGAGACCCAGTACTTC.

The chain joins TRBV7-2 to TRBJ2-1, with D tentatively TRBD2 (5 bases). Germline CDR1 and CDR2: SGHTA and FQGNSA. The CDR3 loop spans 18 amino acids. The germline V and J ends were trimmed by 0 bases and 7 bases, with 22 bases remaining between them. CDR3 region: CASSLADRARVGENEQFF. In nucleotides, the CDR3 is TGTGCCAGCAGCTTAGCGGACCGGGCGAGGGTAGGTGAGAATGAGCAGTTCTTC.

The chain employs TRBV4-2 and TRBJ1-3; possibly TRBD1 for D (6 bases). The V end was cut by 4 bases, the J end by 0 bases, with 13 bases between. Germline V lookup: CDR1 LGHNA, CDR2 YNFKEQ. The CDR3 contains 16 residues. CDR3 loop: CASSPGQRNSGNTIYF. The CDR3, as DNA: TGTGCCAGCAGCCCAGGACAGAGAAACTCTGGAAACACCATATATTTT.

CDR3 loop: CASSRAPAGGPYEQYF. CDR3 DNA sequence: TGTGCCAGCAGCAGGGCCCCGGCGGGAGGGCCGTACGAGCAGTACTTC. The chain couples TRBV28 to TRBJ2-7; 9 bases agree with TRBD2. CDR1 MDHEN and CDR2 SYDVKM come from the germline V gene. V was clipped by 6 bases and J by 4 bases; unmatched bases: 13. This CDR3 spans 16 amino acids.

In DNA, the CDR3 is TGTGCCAGCAGCGGGAATCAGGGCCGGACCACTGAAGCTTTCTTT. Protein product: CASSGNQGRTTEAFF. V gene TRBV9 combines with J gene TRBJ1-1; possibly TRBD1 for D (5 bases). The CDR3 runs to 15 residues. In germline, CDR1 is SGDLS, CDR2 YYNGEE. Trimming removed 3 bases at V and 4 bases at J, with 16 bases between.

This rearrangement joins TRBV12-3 or TRBV12-4 to TRBJ1-1; D is ambiguous. Deletions cut 6 bases from V and 1 base from J, with 9 bases between. The CDR3 length is 13 residues. CDR3 coding DNA: TGTGCCAGCAGCGTGGGAGAGAACACTGAAGCTTTCTTT. It codes for CASSVGENTEAFF.

The CDR3 coding sequence is TGTGCCAGCAGCCCCGGACAGGGTATAGACTACGAGCAGTACTTC. Protein sequence: CASSPGQGIDYEQYF. The chain joins TRBV7-9 to TRBJ2-7, with 8 bases identical to TRBD1. Germline CDR1 is SEHNR and CDR2 is FQNEAQ (reference sequence). V trimming: 5 bases; J trimming: 3 bases; junction bases outside the gene matches: 9. The CDR3 consists of 15 residues.

In its sample, this clone was seen once. The chain couples TRBV6-1 to TRBJ1-2, with 10 positions matching TRBD1. After removal of 2 bases from V and 8 bases from J, the junction contained 5 bases not matched to a gene. Germline CDR1 MNHNS, CDR2 SASEGT. The CDR3 has 14 amino acids. DNA of the CDR3: TGTGCCAGCAGTGAAACGACAGGGGGCTTCGGCTACACCTTC. Protein product: CASSETTGGFGYTF.

The chain joins TRBV7-2 to TRBJ2-1, with 9 nucleotides matching TRBD1. This CDR3 region has 15 residues. Germline assignment: CDR1 SGHTA and CDR2 FQGNSA. The V segment lost 5 bases and the J segment 7 bases; nucleotides outside the gene matches: 9. CDR3 amino acids: CASSIRDREGNEQFF. CDR3 sequence (DNA): TGTGCCAGCAGCATCCGGGACAGGGAGGGGAATGAGCAGTTCTTC. Combining the CDR3 with reference TRBV7-2 and TRBJ2-1 gives the whole variable domain GAGVSQSPSNKVTEKGKDVELRCDPISGHTALYWYRQSLGQGLEFLIYFQGNSAPDKSGLPSDRFSAERTGGSVSTLTIQRTQQEDSAVYLCASSIRDREGNEQFFGPGTRLTVL.

V is TRBV28 and J is TRBJ2-3; TRBD1 aligns across 10 bases. After removal of 2 bases from V and 4 bases from J, the junction contained 6 bases not matched to a gene. The germline V gene encodes CDR1 MDHEN and CDR2 SYDVKM. The CDR3 contains 16 residues. The CDR3 reads CASSLMRQGAADTQYF. CDR3 DNA: TGTGCCAGCAGTTTAATGAGACAGGGGGCCGCAGATACGCAGTATTTT. The full variable domain, in which reference TRBV28 and TRBJ2-3 provide the parts outside the CDR3, is DVKVTQSSRYLVKRTGEKVFLECVQDMDHENMFWYRQDPGLGLRLIYFSYDVKMKEKGDIPEGYSVSREKKERFSLILESASTNQTSMYLCASSLMRQGAADTQYFGPGTRLTVL.

The chain combines TRBV5-4 with TRBJ1-6; possible D gene TRBD1, 5 bases. The CDR3 is 15 amino acids. Germline CDR1 reads SGHNT; CDR2 reads YYREEE (reference sequence). V lost 5 bases and J 7 bases, leaving 16 bases between the germline ends. The CDR3 DNA follows: TGTGCCAGCAGTCAAAAGGCGGGGCGAAATTCACCCCTCCACTTT. Amino acid sequence: CASSQKAGRNSPLHF.

The rearrangement joins TRBV2 to TRBJ2-1; TRBD1 is a possible D gene (6 bases). There are 14 residues in the CDR3. From germline, CDR1 is SNHLY and CDR2 FYNNEI. V was pared by 5 bases and J by 8 bases, with 16 bases between. The CDR3 nucleotides are TGTGCCAGCAGTCCAGACAGGCATAGGGATGAGCAGTTCTTC. This codes for CASSPDRHRDEQFF.

The rearrangement links TRBV5-4 to TRBJ2-3; 7 bases are a match to TRBD2. V was pared by 2 bases and J by 1 base, with 1 base of the junction left unmatched. This CDR3 comprises 14 residues. CDR1 SGHNT and CDR2 YYREEE come from the germline V gene (reference sequence). CDR3 DNA sequence: TGTGCCAGCAGCTTTGGGGGGGGCACAGATACGCAGTATTTT. It translates to CASSFGGGTDTQYF.